Shown below are 8 T cell receptor beta chains from a single sample sequenced in a study of cytomegalovirus exposure and HLA in healthy donors. The PCR used 60 Vbeta and 13 Jbeta primers. Only in-frame clones appear in the TCRdb table, and some are missing; sequencing was by immunoSEQ multiplex PCR. Among around 280,000 clones listed, 80% to 90% were seen once. Material: PBMCs. These TCRs come from a woman aged 18-29 years in good health and CMV-seronegative.

The chain couples TRBV29-1 to TRBJ1-2; D is possibly TRBD1 (5 bases). The CDR3 is 12 residues long. The ends were cut back, 1 base at V and 3 bases at J, with 6 bases in the middle. Germline V gene lookup returns CDR1 SQVTM and CDR2 ANQGSEA. CDR3 sequence reads: CSVEGTYYGYTF. CDR3 in DNA: TGCAGCGTTGAAGGGACATACTATGGCTACACCTTC.

This chain uses TRBV5-5 with TRBJ2-7; D is uncertain. Germline V gene data show CDR1 as SGHKS and CDR2 as YYEKEE (reference sequence). CDR3 length: 12 residues. V shed 3 bases and J shed 3 bases, with 7 bases lying between them. The CDR3 nucleotides are TGTGCCAGCAGCTCTCCAGACTACGAGCAGTACTTC. Translated: CASSSPDYEQYF.

This chain's CDR3 is CASSQVSGDQETQYF. The CDR3 nucleotides are TGCGCCAGCAGCCAAGTTAGCGGGGACCAAGAGACCCAGTACTTC. V is TRBV4-1 and J is TRBJ2-5, with 8 bases matching TRBD2. There are 15 residues in the CDR3. Losses at the gene ends were 1 base for V and 0 bases for J; bases not matched to a gene: 1. From germline, CDR1 is MGHRA and CDR2 YSYEKL.

V is TRBV2 and J is TRBJ1-2; D may be TRBD1 (5 bases). V was cut by 1 base and J by 0 bases, with 9 bases left in between. Germline values: CDR1 SNHLY, CDR2 FYNNEI. This CDR3 comprises 15 residues. CDR3 in DNA: TGTGCCAGCAGTGAAGAAAAGGGGACTAACTATGGCTACACCTTC. The encoded protein is CASSEEKGTNYGYTF.

The chain combines TRBV5-1 with TRBJ2-7, with D perhaps TRBD1 (5 bases). This CDR3 contains 12 residues. The germline CDR1 and CDR2 sequences are SGHRS and YFSETQ. Trimming removed 7 bases from V and 6 bases from J, with 14 bases in between. CDR3 nucleotides: TGCGCCAGCGGCCTGACAGAGCGCGAGCAGTACTTC. Amino acid sequence: CASGLTEREQYF.

This chain uses TRBV7-3 with TRBJ2-3, with 16 bases aligning to TRBD2. The CDR3 covers 19 residues. Germline CDR1 SGHTA, CDR2 FQGTGA. V shed 1 base, J shed 1 base, and the junction held 5 bases outside the gene matches. The CDR3 loop reads CASSLIGTSGGARTDTQYF. DNA for the CDR3: TGTGCCAGCAGCTTAATCGGGACTAGCGGGGGGGCACGCACAGATACGCAGTATTTT.

The chain employs TRBV6-1 and TRBJ2-7; TRBD2 is a possible D gene (5 bases). Trimming cost V 4 bases and J 3 bases, with 13 bases left between them. This CDR3 spans 14 amino acids. Germline V gives CDR1 MNHNS, CDR2 SASEGT. The CDR3 protein is CASSGSVSYYEQYF. CDR3 coding DNA: TGTGCCAGCAGTGGTAGCGTTTCGTACTACGAGCAGTACTTC.

This chain joins TRBV19 and TRBJ2-7; 8 positions agree with TRBD2. Germline trimming cut 5 bases from V and 0 bases from J; bases unmatched to any gene: 6. Germline-derived CDR1 and CDR2 are LNHDA and SQIVND (reference sequence). The CDR3 runs to 15 residues. The CDR3: CASSPLTSGSYEQYF. CDR3 nucleotides: TGTGCCAGTAGTCCCCTCACTAGCGGCTCCTACGAGCAGTACTTC.